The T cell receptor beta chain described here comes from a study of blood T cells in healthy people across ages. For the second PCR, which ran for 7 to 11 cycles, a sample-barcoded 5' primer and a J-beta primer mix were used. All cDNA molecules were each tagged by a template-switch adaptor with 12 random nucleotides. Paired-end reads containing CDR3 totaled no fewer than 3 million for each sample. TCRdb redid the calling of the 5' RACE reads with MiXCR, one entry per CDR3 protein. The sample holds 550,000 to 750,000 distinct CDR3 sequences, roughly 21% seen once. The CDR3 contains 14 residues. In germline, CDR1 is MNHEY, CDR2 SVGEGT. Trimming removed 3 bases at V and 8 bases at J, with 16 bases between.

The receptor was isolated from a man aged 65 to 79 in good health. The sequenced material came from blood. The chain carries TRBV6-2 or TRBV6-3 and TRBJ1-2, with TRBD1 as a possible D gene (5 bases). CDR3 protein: CASSYWGSAGGYTF. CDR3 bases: TGTGCCAGCAGTTATTGGGGGAGTGCAGGAGGCTACACCTTC.